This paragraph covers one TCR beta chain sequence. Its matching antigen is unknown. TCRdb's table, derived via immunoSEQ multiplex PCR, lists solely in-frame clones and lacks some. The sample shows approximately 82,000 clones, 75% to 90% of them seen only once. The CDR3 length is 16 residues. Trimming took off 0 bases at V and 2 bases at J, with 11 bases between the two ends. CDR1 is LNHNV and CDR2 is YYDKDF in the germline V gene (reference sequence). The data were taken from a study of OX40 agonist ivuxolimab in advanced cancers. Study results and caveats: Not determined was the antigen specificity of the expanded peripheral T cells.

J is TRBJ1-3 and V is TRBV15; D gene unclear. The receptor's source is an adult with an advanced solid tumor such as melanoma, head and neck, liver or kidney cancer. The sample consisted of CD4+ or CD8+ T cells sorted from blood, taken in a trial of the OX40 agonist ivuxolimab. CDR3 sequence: CATSREFRSTGNTIYF. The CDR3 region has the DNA TGTGCCACCAGCAGAGAGTTTAGGTCTACTGGAAACACCATATATTTT.